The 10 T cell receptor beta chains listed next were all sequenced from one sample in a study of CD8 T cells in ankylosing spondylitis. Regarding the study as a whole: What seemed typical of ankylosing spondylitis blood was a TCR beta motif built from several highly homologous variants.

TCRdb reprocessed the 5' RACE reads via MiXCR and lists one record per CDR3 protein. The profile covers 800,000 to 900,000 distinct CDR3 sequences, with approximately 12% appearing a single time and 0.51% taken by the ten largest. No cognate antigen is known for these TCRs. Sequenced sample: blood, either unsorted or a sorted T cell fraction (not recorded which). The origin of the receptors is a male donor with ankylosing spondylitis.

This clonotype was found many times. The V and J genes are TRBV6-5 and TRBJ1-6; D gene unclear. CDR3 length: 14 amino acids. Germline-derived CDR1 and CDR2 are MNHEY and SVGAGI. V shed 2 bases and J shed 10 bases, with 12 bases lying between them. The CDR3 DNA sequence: TGTGCCAGCAGTTACCAACAGTATGGCTCACCCCTCCACTTT. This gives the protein CASSYQQYGSPLHF.

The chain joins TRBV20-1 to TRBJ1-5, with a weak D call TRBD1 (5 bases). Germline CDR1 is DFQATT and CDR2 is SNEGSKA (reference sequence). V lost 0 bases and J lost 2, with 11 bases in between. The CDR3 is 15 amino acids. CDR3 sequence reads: CSARDLVRGNQPQHF. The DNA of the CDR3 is TGCAGTGCTAGAGACTTGGTCAGGGGCAATCAGCCCCAGCATTTT.

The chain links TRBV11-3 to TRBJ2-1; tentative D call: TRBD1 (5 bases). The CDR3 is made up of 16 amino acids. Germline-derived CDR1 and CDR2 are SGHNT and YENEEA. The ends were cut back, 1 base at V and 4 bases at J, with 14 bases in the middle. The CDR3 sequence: CASSLGPWGLYNEQFF. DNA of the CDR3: TGTGCCAGCAGCTTAGGCCCTTGGGGCTTATACAATGAGCAGTTCTTC.

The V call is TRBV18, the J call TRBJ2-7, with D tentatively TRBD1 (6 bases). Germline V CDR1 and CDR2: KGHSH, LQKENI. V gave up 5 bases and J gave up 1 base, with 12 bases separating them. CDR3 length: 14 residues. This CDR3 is CASSAGQPSYEQYF. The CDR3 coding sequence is TGTGCCAGCTCAGCCGGACAGCCGTCCTACGAGCAGTACTTC.

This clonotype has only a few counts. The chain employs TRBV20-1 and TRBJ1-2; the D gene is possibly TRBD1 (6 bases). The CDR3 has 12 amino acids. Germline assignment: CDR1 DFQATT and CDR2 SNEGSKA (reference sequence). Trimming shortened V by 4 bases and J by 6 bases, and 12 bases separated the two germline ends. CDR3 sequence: CSATGAYDGYTF. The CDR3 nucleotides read TGCAGTGCTACAGGGGCGTATGATGGCTACACCTTC.

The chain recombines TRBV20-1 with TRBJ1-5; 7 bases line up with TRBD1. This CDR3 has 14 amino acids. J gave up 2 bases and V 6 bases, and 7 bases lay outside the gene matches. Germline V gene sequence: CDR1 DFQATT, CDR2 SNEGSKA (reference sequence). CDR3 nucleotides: TGCAGTGCACCAATTACAGGGGGCAATCAGCCCCAGCATTTT. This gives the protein CSAPITGGNQPQHF.

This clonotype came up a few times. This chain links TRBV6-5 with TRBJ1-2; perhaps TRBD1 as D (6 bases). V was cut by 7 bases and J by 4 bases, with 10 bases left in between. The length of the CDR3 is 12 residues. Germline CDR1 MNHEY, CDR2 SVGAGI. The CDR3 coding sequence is TGTGCCAGCAAGGACAGCCTCTATGGCTACACCTTC. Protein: CASKDSLYGYTF.

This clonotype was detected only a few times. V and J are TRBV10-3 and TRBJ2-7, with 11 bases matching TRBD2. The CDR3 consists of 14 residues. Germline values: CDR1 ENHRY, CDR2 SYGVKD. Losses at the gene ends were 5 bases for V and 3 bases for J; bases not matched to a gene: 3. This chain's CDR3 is CAISLAGGYYEQYF. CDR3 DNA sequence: TGTGCCATCAGTCTAGCGGGAGGATACTACGAGCAGTACTTC.

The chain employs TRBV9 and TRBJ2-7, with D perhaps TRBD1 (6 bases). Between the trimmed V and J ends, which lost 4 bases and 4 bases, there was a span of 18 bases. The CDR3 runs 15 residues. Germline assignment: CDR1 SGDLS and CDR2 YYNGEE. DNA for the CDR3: TGTGCCAGCAGCCCGAGAGGACAGACGGCGTACGAGCAGTACTTC. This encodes CASSPRGQTAYEQYF.

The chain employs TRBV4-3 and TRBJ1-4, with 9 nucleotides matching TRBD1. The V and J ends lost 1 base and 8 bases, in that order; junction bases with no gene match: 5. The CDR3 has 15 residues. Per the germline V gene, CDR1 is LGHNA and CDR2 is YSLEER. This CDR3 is CASSQGDRDIEKLFF. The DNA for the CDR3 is TGCGCCAGCAGCCAAGGGGACAGGGATATAGAAAAACTGTTTTTT.